The rows below give T cell receptor beta chains drawn from one sample of a study of blood T cell repertoires in COVID-19. Libraries were prepared by immunoSEQ multiplex PCR; TCRdb keeps only in-frame clonotypes and omits some of them. In the table there are about 53,000 clones, over 70% of which are singletons. Sequenced input: peripheral blood. The receptor set was obtained from a human donor with active or convalescent COVID-19. The donor label of this sample is uncertain. Both conserved end residues are part of each CDR3. The D gene is left open where the match is weak. Clone size appears in some rows only: once, few, many, or a class for an expanded clone.

>TRBV21-1|TRBJ1-3|-|-
-
CASSNLVGPGNTIYF
>TRBV14|TRBJ1-2|-|-
TGTGCCAGCAGCTCAGGGTTTTATGGCTACACCTTC
CASSSGFYGYTF
>TRBV11-3|TRBJ2-5|-|TRBD2
TGTGCCAGCAGCCCCGGGCGGGGGCAAGAGACCCAGTACTTC
CASSPGRGQETQYF
>TRBV7-9|TRBJ1-4|once|-
TGTGCCAGCAGCTTAGGGTCGGGGGGCAGTGGTGAAAAACTGTTTTTT
CASSLGSGGSGEKLFF
>TRBV5-6|TRBJ1-1|-|-
TGTGCCAGCAGCTTGGGAGCAGGGATTGAAGCTTTCTTT
CASSLGAGIEAFF
>TRBV30|TRBJ1-5|-|TRBD1
TGTGCCTGGAGTGCAGGGGGGCAGCCCCAGCATTTT
CAWSAGGQPQHF
>TRBV28|TRBJ2-3|-|-
TGTGCCAGCACACATTCCTCCAAAGCGGATACGCAGTATTTT
CASTHSSKADTQYF
>TRBV28|TRBJ1-2|-|-
TGTGCCAGCACTCAGGGTCCCTATGGCTACACCTTC
CASTQGPYGYTF
>TRBV5-1|TRBJ1-1|-|-
TGCGCCAGCAGACCCACGGGGGGGCGCGGCACTGAAGCTTTCTTT
CASRPTGGRGTEAFF
>TRBV20-1|TRBJ1-5|few|TRBD1
TGCAGTGCTAGTTTTCGGACAGGGGATGGCAATCAGCCCCAGCATTTT
CSASFRTGDGNQPQHF
>TRBV28|TRBJ1-4|-|-
TGTGCCAGCGGGCCCCGGGAAAAACTGTTTTTT
CASGPREKLFF
>TRBV9|TRBJ2-3|-|TRBD2
TGTGCCAGCAGCGTGGACTCGGGACTAGCGCCCATTGCTAGCACAGATACGCAGTATTTT
CASSVDSGLAPIASTDTQYF
>TRBV19|TRBJ1-2|-|-
TGTGCCAGTAGTATTGACAGTTTATATGGCTACACCTTC
CASSIDSLYGYTF
>TRBV11-1|TRBJ2-7|-|-
TGTGCCAGCAGCCAAACTGCGCAGGGCTACGAGCAGTACTTC
CASSQTAQGYEQYF
>TRBV15|TRBJ1-3|-|-
TGTGCCACCAGCGGCGGATTTAGCGGAAACACCATATATTTT
CATSGGFSGNTIYF
>TRBV19|TRBJ2-1|-|-
TGTGCCAGTAGTATAGGACAGCCGTACAATGAGCAGTTCTTC
CASSIGQPYNEQFF
>TRBV5-6|TRBJ2-3|-|TRBD1
TGTGCCAGCACCGGACAGGGACGCACAGATACGCAGTATTTT
CASTGQGRTDTQYF
>TRBV10-3|TRBJ2-5|-|TRBD1
TGTGCCATCAGTGAGTCCCCGACAGGGGGCTCGTCAGAGACCCAGTACTTC
CAISESPTGGSSETQYF
>TRBV6-6|TRBJ2-2|-|TRBD2
TGTGCCAGCAGCTCGGGGGGAGGGGAGCTGTTTTTT
CASSSGGGELFF
>TRBV11-3|TRBJ2-3|-|-
TGTGCCAGCAGCCCCACTAGGACAGATACGCAGTATTTT
CASSPTRTDTQYF
>TRBV5-3|TRBJ1-2|-|-
TGTGCCAGAAGCCGTGAGGGCCCGGGGGCTAACTATGGCTACACCTTC
CARSREGPGANYGYTF
>TRBV4-2|TRBJ1-4|-|-
TGTGCCAGCGGGCCTCTTGGCCAGAATGAAAAACTGTTTTTT
CASGPLGQNEKLFF
>TRBV2|TRBJ2-1|-|-
TGTGCCAGCCGGGCTAGCCTGCGGGAGCAGTTCTTC
CASRASLREQFF
>TRBV5-4|TRBJ1-1|-|-
TGTGCCAGCAGCTTGGAGTACGGTGAAGCTTTCTTT
CASSLEYGEAFF